This TCR beta chain was obtained from a study of cytomegalovirus exposure and HLA in healthy donors. Primers: 60 Vbeta forward and 13 Jbeta reverse. The assay was immunoSEQ multiplex PCR, and TCRdb's table has in-frame clones only and misses some. The table includes roughly 120,000 clones, around 77% detected once. Germline values: CDR1 SGHRS, CDR2 YFSETQ. CDR3 length equals 16 residues. V was clipped by 2 bases and J by 4 bases; unmatched bases: 6. Remarks on this clone: Its antigen is undetermined.

Study results and caveats: V- and J-gene trimming in TCR beta was tied to a missense DCLRE1C variant by an analysis performed later.

The receptor's source is a woman aged 40 to 50 in good health and CMV-seropositive. Source material: PBMCs. V and J are TRBV5-1 and TRBJ2-3, with TRBD1 identical over 11 bases. This CDR3 reads CASSFQPGQGADTQYF. The CDR3 DNA reads as TGCGCCAGCAGCTTCCAACCGGGACAGGGGGCAGATACGCAGTATTTT.